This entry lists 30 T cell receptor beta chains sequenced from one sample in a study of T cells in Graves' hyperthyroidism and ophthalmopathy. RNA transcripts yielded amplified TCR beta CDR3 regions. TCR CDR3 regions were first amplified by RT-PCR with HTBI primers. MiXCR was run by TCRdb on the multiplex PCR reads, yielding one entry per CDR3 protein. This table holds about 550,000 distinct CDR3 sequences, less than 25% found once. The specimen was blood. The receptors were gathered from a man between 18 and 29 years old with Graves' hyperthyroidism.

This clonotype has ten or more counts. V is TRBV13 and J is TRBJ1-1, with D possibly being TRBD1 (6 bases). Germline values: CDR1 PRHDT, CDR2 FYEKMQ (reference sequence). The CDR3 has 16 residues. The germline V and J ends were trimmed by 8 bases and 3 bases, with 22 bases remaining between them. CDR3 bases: TGTGCCAGCTGGGTAGGGGGGGCGCGTCTCTACACTGAAGCTTTCTTT. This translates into CASWVGGARLYTEAFF.

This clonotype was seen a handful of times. The CDR3 loop reads CSATAGAGNSPLHF. The CDR3 nucleotides are TGCAGTGCTACCGCAGGGGCGGGTAATTCACCCCTCCACTTT. The gene calls are TRBV20-1 and TRBJ1-6; maybe TRBD1 (6 bases). The germline gives CDR1 DFQATT, CDR2 SNEGSKA (reference sequence). This CDR3 has 14 amino acids. V gave up 4 bases and J gave up 6 bases, with 13 bases separating them.

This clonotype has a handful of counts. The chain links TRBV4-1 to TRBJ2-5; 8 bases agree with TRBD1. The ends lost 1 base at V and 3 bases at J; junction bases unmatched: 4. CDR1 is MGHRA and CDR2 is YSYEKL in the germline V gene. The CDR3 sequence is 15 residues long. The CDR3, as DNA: TGCGCCAGCAGCCAAGTAGGACAGGGAGAAGAGACCCAGTACTTC. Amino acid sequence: CASSQVGQGEETQYF.

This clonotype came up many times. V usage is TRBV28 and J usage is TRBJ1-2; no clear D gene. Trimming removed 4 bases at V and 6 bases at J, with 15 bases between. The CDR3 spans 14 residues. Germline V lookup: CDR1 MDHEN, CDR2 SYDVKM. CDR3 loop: CASSSTPWTDGYTF. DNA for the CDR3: TGTGCCAGCAGTTCTACCCCATGGACGGATGGCTACACCTTC.

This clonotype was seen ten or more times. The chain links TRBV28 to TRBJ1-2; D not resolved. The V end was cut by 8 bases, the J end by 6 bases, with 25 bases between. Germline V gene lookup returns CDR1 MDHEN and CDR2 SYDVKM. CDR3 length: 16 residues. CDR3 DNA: TGTGCCAGCCAGCGGCGAGGGTCTAGTAACTCCGATGGCTACACCTTC. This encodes CASQRRGSSNSDGYTF.

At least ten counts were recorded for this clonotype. The CDR3 region is CATSLNRGLETQYF. The CDR3 DNA reads as TGTGCCACCAGCCTTAATAGGGGCTTGGAGACCCAGTACTTC. The chain uses TRBV15 and TRBJ2-5, with D possibly being TRBD1 (5 bases). The CDR3 runs 14 residues. The ends were cut back, 5 bases at V and 5 bases at J, with 15 bases in the middle. The V gene's germline CDR1 is LNHNV and CDR2 YYDKDF (reference sequence).

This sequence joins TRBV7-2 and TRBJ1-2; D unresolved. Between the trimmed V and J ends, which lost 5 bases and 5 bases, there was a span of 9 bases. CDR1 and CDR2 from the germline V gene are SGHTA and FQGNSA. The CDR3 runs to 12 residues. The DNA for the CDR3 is TGTGCCAGCAGCACTCTTAGATATGGCTACACCTTC. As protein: CASSTLRYGYTF.

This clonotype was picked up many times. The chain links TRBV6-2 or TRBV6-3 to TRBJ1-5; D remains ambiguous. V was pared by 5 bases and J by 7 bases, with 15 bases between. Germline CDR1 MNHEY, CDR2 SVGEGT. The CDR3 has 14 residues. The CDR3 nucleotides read TGTGCCAGCAGTCCCCGCGGGAGCTCGCAGCCCCAGCATTTT. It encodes CASSPRGSSQPQHF.

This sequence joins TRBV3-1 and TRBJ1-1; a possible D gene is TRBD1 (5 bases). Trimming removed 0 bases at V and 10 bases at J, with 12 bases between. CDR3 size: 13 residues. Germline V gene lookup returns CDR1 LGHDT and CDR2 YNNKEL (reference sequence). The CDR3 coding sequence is TGTGCCAGCAGCCAAGATCCCAGGGAGGGAGCTTTCTTT. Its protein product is CASSQDPREGAFF.

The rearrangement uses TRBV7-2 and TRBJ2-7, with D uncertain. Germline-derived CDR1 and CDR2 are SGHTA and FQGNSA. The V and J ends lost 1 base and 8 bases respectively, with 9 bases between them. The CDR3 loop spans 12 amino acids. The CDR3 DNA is TGTGCCAGCAGCTTAGGAACGATGAAGCAGTACTTC. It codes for CASSLGTMKQYF.

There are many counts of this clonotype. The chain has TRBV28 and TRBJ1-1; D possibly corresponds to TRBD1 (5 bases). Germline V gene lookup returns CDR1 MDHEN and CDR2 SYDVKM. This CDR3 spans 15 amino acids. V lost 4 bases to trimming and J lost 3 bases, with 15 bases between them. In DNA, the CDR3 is TGTGCCAGCAGTTATGGGTTGGGGACCCACACTGAAGCTTTCTTT. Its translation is CASSYGLGTHTEAFF.

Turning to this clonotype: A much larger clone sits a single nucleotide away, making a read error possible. The CDR3 spells CASSSQGAGTGGLFF. Here the CDR3 DNA reads TGCGCCAGCAGCTCTCAGGGGGCTGGAACCGGGGGGCTGTTTTTT. The genes are TRBV5-1 and TRBJ2-2; TRBD1 matches 8 bases. The CDR3 has 15 amino acids. Germline lookup yields CDR1 SGHRS and CDR2 YFSETQ. The whole variable domain, remainder taken from reference TRBV5-1 and TRBJ2-2, is KAGVTQTPRYLIKTRGQQVTLSCSPISGHRSVSWYQQTPGQGLQFLFEYFSETQRNKGNFPGRFSGRQFSNSRSEMNVSTLELGDSALYLCASSSQGAGTGGLFFGEGSRLTVL.

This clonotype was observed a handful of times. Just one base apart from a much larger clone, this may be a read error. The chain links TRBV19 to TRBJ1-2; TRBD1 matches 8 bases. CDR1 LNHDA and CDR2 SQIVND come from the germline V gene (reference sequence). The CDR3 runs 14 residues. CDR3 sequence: CAGSPWTGRNGYTF. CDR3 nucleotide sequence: TGTGCCGGTAGTCCCTGGACAGGGCGGAATGGCTACACCTTC.

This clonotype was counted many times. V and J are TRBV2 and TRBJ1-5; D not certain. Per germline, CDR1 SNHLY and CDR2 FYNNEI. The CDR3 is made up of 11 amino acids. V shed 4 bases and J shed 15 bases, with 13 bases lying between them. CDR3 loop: CASSVDATMHF. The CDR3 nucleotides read TGTGCCAGCAGTGTGGATGCGACGATGCATTTT.

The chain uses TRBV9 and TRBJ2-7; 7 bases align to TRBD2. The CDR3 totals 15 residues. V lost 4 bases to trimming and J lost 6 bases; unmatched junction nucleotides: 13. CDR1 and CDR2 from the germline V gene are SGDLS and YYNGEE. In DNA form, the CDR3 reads TGTGCCAGCAGCCCCTATACTAGCGAATTCGTCGAGCAGTACTTC. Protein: CASSPYTSEFVEQYF.

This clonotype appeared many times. CDR3 DNA sequence: TGTGCCAGCGGTGTATCAGGCGGTGGCGAGCAGTACTTC. It specifies CASGVSGGGEQYF. This chain links TRBV2 with TRBJ2-7; no firm D call. This CDR3 has 13 amino acids. Germline CDR1 reads SNHLY; CDR2 reads FYNNEI. V was pared by 8 bases and J by 6 bases, with 17 bases between.

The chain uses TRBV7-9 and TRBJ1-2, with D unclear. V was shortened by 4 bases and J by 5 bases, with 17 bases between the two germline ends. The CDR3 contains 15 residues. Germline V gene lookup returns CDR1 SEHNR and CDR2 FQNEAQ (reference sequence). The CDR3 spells CASSYPEGFSYGYTF. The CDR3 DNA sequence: TGTGCCAGCAGCTACCCGGAAGGGTTCAGTTATGGCTACACCTTC.

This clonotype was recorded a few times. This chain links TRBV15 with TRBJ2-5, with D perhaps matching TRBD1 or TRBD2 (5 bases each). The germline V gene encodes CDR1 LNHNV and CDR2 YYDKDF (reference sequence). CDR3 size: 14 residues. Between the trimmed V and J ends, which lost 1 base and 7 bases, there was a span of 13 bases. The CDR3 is CATSRGGVGVTQYF. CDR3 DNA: TGTGCCACCAGCAGAGGGGGCGTGGGGGTGACCCAGTACTTC.

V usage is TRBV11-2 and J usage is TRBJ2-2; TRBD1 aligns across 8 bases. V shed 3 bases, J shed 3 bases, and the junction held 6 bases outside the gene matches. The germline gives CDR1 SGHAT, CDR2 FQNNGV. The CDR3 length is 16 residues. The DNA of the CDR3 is TGTGCCAGCAGCTTGTCGAGGACAGGGCACACCGGGGAGCTGTTTTTT. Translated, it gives CASSLSRTGHTGELFF. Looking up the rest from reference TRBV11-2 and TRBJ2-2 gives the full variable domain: EAGVAQSPRYKIIEKRQSVAFWCNPISGHATLYWYQQILGQGPKLLIQFQNNGVVDDSQLPKDRFSAERLKGVDSTLKIQPAKLEDSAVYLCASSLSRTGHTGELFFGEGSRLTVL.

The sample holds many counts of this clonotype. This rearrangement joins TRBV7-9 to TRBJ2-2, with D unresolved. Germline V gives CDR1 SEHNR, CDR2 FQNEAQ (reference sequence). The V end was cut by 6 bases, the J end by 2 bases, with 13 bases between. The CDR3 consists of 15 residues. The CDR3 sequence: CASSPQRPNTGELFF. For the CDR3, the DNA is TGTGCCAGCAGTCCCCAGAGACCCAACACCGGGGAGCTGTTTTTT.

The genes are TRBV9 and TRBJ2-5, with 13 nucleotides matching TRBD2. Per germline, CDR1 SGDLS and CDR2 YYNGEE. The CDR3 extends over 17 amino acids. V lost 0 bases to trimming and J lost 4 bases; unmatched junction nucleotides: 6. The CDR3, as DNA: TGTGCCAGCAGCGTAGACCGTAGACTAGCGGGGGGAGAGACCCAGTACTTC. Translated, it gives CASSVDRRLAGGETQYF.

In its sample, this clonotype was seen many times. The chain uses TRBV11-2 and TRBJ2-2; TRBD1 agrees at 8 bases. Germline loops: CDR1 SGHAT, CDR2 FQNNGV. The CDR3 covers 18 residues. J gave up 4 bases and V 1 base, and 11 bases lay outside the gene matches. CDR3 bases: TGTGCCAGCAGCTTAGTTGTGTTCGGACAGGGCTCCACCGGGGAGCTGTTTTTT. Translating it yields CASSLVVFGQGSTGELFF.

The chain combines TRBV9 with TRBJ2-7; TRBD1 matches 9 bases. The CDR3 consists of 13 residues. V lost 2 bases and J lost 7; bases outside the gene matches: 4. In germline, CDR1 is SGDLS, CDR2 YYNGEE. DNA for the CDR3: TGTGCCAGCAGCGTTGCGACAGGGGGAGAGCAGTACTTC. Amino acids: CASSVATGGEQYF.

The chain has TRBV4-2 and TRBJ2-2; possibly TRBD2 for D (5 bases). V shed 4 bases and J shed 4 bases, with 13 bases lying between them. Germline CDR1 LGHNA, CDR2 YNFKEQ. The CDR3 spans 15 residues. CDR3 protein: CASSPWGRGTGELFF. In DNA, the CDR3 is TGTGCCAGCAGCCCCTGGGGTCGGGGCACCGGGGAGCTGTTTTTT.

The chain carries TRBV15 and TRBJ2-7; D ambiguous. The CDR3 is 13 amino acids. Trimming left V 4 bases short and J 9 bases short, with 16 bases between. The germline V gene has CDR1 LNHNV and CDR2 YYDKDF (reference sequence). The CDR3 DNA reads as TGTGCCACCAGCACGGAGTTAGGCGCAGGGCAGTACTTC. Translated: CATSTELGAGQYF.

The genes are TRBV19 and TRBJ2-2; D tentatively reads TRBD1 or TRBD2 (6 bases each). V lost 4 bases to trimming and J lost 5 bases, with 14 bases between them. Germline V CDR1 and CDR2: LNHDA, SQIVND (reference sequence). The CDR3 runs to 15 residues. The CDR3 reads CASSRIGGGTGELFF. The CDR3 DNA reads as TGTGCCAGTAGTAGGATAGGGGGAGGTACCGGGGAGCTGTTTTTT.

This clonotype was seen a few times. CDR3 protein: CASSERLAGPVEYEQYF. The CDR3 DNA follows: TGCGCCAGCAGTGAGCGGCTAGCGGGGCCAGTGGAGTACGAGCAGTACTTC. The J gene is TRBJ2-7, the V gene TRBV10-2; TRBD2 matches at 9 bases. Germline CDR1 and CDR2: WSHSY and SAAADI. The CDR3 consists of 17 residues. Trimming removed 2 bases from V and 4 bases from J; junction bases left unmatched: 12.

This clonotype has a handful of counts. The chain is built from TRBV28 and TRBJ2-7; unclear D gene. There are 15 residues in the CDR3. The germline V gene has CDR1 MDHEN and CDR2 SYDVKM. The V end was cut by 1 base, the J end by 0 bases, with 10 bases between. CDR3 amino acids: CASSLFGLGSYEQYF. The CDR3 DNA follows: TGTGCCAGCAGTTTATTCGGGTTGGGCTCCTACGAGCAGTACTTC.

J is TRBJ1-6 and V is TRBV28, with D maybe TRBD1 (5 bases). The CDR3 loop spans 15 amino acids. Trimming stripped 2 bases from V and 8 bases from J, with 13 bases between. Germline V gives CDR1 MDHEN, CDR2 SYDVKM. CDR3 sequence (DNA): TGTGCCAGCAGTTTACTCGGGACGGCTGATTCACCCCTCCACTTT. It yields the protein CASSLLGTADSPLHF. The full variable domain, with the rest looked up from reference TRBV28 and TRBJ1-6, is DVKVTQSSRYLVKRTGEKVFLECVQDMDHENMFWYRQDPGLGLRLIYFSYDVKMKEKGDIPEGYSVSREKKERFSLILESASTNQTSMYLCASSLLGTADSPLHFGNGTRLTVT.

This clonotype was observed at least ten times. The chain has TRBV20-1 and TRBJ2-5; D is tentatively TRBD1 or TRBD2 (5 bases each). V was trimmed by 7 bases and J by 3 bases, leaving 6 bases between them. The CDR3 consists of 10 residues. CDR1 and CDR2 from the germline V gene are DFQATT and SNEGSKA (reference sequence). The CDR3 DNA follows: TGCAGTGTGGGGGAAGAGACCCAGTACTTC. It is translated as CSVGEETQYF.